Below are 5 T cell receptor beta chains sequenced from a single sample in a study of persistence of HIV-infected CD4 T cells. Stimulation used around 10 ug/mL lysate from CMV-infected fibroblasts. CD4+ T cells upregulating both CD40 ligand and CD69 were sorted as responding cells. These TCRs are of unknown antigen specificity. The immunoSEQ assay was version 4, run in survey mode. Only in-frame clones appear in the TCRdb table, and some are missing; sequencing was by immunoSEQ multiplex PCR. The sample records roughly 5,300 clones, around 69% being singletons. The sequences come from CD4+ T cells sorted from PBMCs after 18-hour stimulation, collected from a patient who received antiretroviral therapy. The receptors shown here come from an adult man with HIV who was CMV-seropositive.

The CDR3: CASSFTGITEAFF. CDR3 sequence (DNA): TGTGCCAGCAGCTTCACAGGGATCACTGAAGCTTTCTTT. The V and J genes are TRBV7-9 and TRBJ1-1; TRBD1 is a possible D gene (6 bases). The germline V gene encodes CDR1 SEHNR and CDR2 FQNEAQ (reference sequence). The length of the CDR3 is 13 residues. Trimming pared 3 bases from V and 4 bases from J, leaving 9 bases between.

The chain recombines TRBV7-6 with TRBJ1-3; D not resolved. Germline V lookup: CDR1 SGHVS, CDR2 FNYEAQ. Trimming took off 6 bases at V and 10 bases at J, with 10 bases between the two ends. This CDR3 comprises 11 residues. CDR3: CASRMGRTIYF. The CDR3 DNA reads TGTGCCAGCAGGATGGGCAGGACCATATATTTT.

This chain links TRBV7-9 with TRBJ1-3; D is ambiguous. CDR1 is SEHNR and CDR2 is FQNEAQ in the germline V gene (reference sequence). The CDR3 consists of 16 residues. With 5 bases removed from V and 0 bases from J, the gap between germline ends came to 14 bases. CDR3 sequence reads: CASSPWAPNSGNTIYF. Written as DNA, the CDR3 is TGTGCCAGCAGCCCCTGGGCGCCCAACTCTGGAAACACCATATATTTT.

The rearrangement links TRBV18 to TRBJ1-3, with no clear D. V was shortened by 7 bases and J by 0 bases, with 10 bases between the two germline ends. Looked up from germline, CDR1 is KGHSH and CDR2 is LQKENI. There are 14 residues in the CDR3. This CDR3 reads CASWAGVSGNTIYF. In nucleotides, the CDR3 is TGTGCCAGCTGGGCCGGAGTCTCTGGAAACACCATATATTTT.

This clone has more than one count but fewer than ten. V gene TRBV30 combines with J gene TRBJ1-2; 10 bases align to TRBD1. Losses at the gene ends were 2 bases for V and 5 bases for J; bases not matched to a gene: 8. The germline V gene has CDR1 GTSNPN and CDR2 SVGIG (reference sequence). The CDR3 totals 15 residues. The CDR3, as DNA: TGTGCCTGGAGTTCCAGACAGGGGGCATGGTATGGCTACACCTTC. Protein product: CAWSSRQGAWYGYTF. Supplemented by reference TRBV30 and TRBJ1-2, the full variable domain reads SQTIHQWPATLVQPVGSPLSLECTVEGTSNPNLYWYRQAAGRGLQLLFYSVGIGQISSEVPQNLSASRPQDRQFILSSKKLLLSDSGFYLCAWSSRQGAWYGYTFGSGTRLTVV.